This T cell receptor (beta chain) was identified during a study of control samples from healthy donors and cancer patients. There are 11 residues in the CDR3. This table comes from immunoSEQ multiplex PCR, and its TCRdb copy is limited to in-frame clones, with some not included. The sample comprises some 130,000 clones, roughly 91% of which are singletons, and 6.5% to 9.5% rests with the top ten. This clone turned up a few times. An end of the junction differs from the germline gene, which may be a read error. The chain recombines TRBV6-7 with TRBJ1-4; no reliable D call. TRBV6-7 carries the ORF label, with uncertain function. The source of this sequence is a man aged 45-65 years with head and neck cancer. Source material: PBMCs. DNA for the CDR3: TGTGCCAGCAGTTATCCGCCGGACCCTGTTTTT. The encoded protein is CASSYPPDPVF.